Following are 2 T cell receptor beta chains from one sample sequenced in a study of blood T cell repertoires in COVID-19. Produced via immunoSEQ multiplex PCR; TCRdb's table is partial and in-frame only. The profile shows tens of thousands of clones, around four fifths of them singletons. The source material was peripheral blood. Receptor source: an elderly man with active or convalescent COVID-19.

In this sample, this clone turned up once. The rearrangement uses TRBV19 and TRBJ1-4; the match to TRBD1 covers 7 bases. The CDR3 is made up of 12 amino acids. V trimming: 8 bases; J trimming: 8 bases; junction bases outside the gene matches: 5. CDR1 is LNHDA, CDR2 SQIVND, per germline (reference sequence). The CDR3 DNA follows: TGTGCCAGTGGGTGGGACAGCGAAAAACTGTTTTTT. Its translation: CASGWDSEKLFF.

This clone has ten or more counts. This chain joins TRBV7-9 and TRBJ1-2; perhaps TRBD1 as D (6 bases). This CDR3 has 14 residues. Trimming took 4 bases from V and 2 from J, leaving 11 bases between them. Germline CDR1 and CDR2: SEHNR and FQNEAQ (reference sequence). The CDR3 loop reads CASSSGVGNYGYTF. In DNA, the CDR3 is TGTGCCAGCAGCTCAGGGGTAGGAAACTATGGCTACACCTTC.